This T cell receptor (beta chain) was recovered during a study of cytomegalovirus exposure and HLA in healthy donors. Notes on the study in general: The authors listed around 150 TCR beta chains as cytomegalovirus-associated. Specificity of a few CMV-associated chains for CMV antigens was verified in vitro. A classifier reportedly called cytomegalovirus status with high sensitivity and specificity.

This clone was seen more than once but under ten times. Its antigen is currently unknown. It was the roughly 130-subject validation cohort, separate from the roughly 700-subject first cohort, to which the donors belonged. Profiling relied on immunoSEQ multiplex PCR, and the TCRdb table lists in-frame clones only, not all of them. This sample has over 60,000 clones, with 85% to 95% found just once. CDR3 length equals 14 residues. Germline values: CDR1 SNHLY, CDR2 FYNNEI. V lost 4 bases, J lost 1 base, and 10 bases lay in between. The chain carries TRBV2 and TRBJ1-1; D is unresolved. The receptor was isolated from a man between 18 and 29 years old in good health and CMV-seronegative. Sequencing used PBMCs. CDR3 coding DNA: TGTGCCAGCAGTGTTTTACAAACGAACACTGAAGCTTTCTTT. Translating gives CASSVLQTNTEAFF.